One sample yielded the 14 T cell receptor beta chains listed below, sequenced in a study of blood T cell repertoires in COVID-19. TCRdb keeps only in-frame clones here, not all; method: immunoSEQ multiplex PCR. There are 150,000 or so clones in the sample; about 89% occur only once, and 0.5% to 0.6% lies in the top ten. The sample taken for sequencing was peripheral blood. The receptors come from a man aged 45-65 years with acute or convalescent COVID-19.

The rearrangement links TRBV3-1 (or the pseudogene TRBV3-2) to TRBJ2-1; 8 bases line up with TRBD2. CDR1 LGHDT and CDR2 YNNKEL come from the germline V gene (reference sequence). This CDR3 comprises 16 residues. The V gene end was trimmed by 2 bases and the J gene end by 0 bases; junction bases not matched to a gene: 3. CDR3 in amino acids: CASSQIAGPSYNEQFF. CDR3 nucleotides: TGTGCCAGCAGCCAAATAGCGGGACCCTCCTACAATGAGCAGTTCTTC.

This clone was recorded only once. The rearrangement joins TRBV5-5 to TRBJ2-2; 9 positions match TRBD2. J was trimmed by 6 bases and V by 4 bases; bases with no gene match: 4. The CDR3 is 14 amino acids. Germline CDR1 reads SGHKS; CDR2 reads YYEKEE (reference sequence). CDR3 sequence: CASSLGLAAGELFF. In nucleotides, the CDR3 is TGTGCCAGCAGCCTGGGACTAGCTGCCGGGGAGCTGTTTTTT.

The gene calls are TRBV28 and TRBJ2-4; TRBD1 matches at 8 bases. This CDR3 comprises 16 residues. The V gene's germline CDR1 is MDHEN and CDR2 SYDVKM. The trim removed 4 bases at V and 8 bases at J, leaving 13 bases unmatched. In nucleotides, the CDR3 is TGTGCCAGCAGTTCAGTCCCTCGGACAGGGAAGGACATTCAGTACTTC. Translating it yields CASSSVPRTGKDIQYF.

This clone appeared once. The V call is TRBV5-4, the J call TRBJ1-3; no clear D gene. The CDR3 is made up of 15 amino acids. CDR1 and CDR2 (germline): SGHNT, YYREEE (reference sequence). With 6 bases removed from V and 2 bases from J, the gap between germline ends came to 15 bases. In DNA form, the CDR3 reads TGTGCCAGCAATCTCGGGCGGGAGACTGGAAACACCATATATTTT. This gives the protein CASNLGRETGNTIYF.

The rearrangement links TRBV30 to TRBJ2-3, with 8 bases aligning to TRBD2. Trimming removed 1 base from V and 3 bases from J; junction bases left unmatched: 9. The CDR3 has 16 residues. CDR1 and CDR2 from the germline V gene are GTSNPN and SVGIG (reference sequence). CDR3 residues: CAWSALHPGGTDTQYF. CDR3 in DNA: TGTGCCTGGAGTGCCCTTCACCCGGGGGGGACAGATACGCAGTATTTT. The variable domain in full, completed from reference TRBV30 and TRBJ2-3, reads SQTIHQWPATLVQPVGSPLSLECTVEGTSNPNLYWYRQAAGRGLQLLFYSVGIGQISSEVPQNLSASRPQDRQFILSSKKLLLSDSGFYLCAWSALHPGGTDTQYFGPGTRLTVL.

This clone was counted only a few times. This chain links TRBV27 with TRBJ2-7; 11 nucleotides align to TRBD1. This CDR3 is 13 amino acids long. V was pared by 10 bases and J by 6 bases, with 8 bases of the junction left unmatched. The germline V gene has CDR1 MNHEY and CDR2 SMNVEV (reference sequence). CDR3 in amino acids: CATEDRGRREQYF. CDR3 sequence (DNA): TGTGCCACCGAGGACAGGGGGCGCCGCGAGCAGTACTTC.

V is TRBV3-1 (or the pseudogene TRBV3-2) and J is TRBJ1-2, with 7 bases fitting TRBD1. The V gene's germline CDR1 is LGHDT and CDR2 YNNKEL (reference sequence). J lost 0 bases, V lost 4 bases, and 8 bases had no gene match. This CDR3 has 16 amino acids. The CDR3 sequence: CASSPLQGTSNYGYTF. The CDR3 DNA reads as TGTGCCAGCAGCCCTTTACAGGGGACTTCTAACTATGGCTACACCTTC.

This chain uses TRBV10-3 with TRBJ1-2; D remains ambiguous. Germline values: CDR1 ENHRY, CDR2 SYGVKD. The CDR3 loop spans 12 amino acids. V was shortened by 0 bases and J by 5 bases, with 4 bases between the two germline ends. The CDR3 bases are TGTGCCATCAGTGAGTCCTCGTATGGCTACACCTTC. It yields the protein CAISESSYGYTF.

This chain links TRBV7-2 with TRBJ2-1; D is uncertain. The CDR3 runs 11 residues. Germline V gene lookup returns CDR1 SGHTA and CDR2 FQGNSA. V lost 4 bases to trimming and J lost 10 bases, with 8 bases between them. CDR3 protein: CASSSIYEQFF. The CDR3 DNA follows: TGTGCCAGCAGCTCGATCTACGAGCAGTTCTTC. The entire variable domain, with the rest obtained from reference TRBV7-2 and TRBJ2-1, is as follows: GAGVSQSPSNKVTEKGKDVELRCDPISGHTALYWYRQSLGQGLEFLIYFQGNSAPDKSGLPSDRFSAERTGGSVSTLTIQRTQQEDSAVYLCASSSIYEQFFGPGTRLTVL.

CDR3 coding DNA: TGTGCCAGCACCACCTCGGGGAGCTCTGGAAACACCATATATTTT. Encoded protein: CASTTSGSSGNTIYF. The chain carries TRBV6-6 and TRBJ1-3; D unclear. Germline V gives CDR1 MNHNY, CDR2 SVGAGI (reference sequence). The CDR3 has 15 amino acids. Trimming left V 7 bases short and J 0 bases short, with 13 bases between.

This sequence joins TRBV27 and TRBJ1-2; tentative D call: TRBD1 (6 bases). V dropped 0 bases and J dropped 4 bases, with 12 bases sitting between them. Germline V gene sequence: CDR1 MNHEY, CDR2 SMNVEV (reference sequence). CDR3 length: 15 residues. This CDR3 reads CASSLSPGAGYGYTF. The CDR3 nucleotides read TGTGCCAGCAGTTTATCCCCAGGGGCCGGCTATGGCTACACCTTC.

The gene calls are TRBV19 and TRBJ1-1; 9 bases align to TRBD1. Germline assignment: CDR1 LNHDA and CDR2 SQIVND (reference sequence). The CDR3 extends over 16 amino acids. The V segment lost 6 bases and the J segment 0 bases; nucleotides outside the gene matches: 8. The CDR3: CASRSWDRVVNTEAFF. The CDR3 DNA is TGTGCCAGTAGGAGCTGGGACAGGGTAGTGAACACTGAAGCTTTCTTT.

This chain connects TRBV6-6 to TRBJ1-5, with 10 positions matching TRBD1. Germline values: CDR1 MNHNY, CDR2 SVGAGI (reference sequence). The CDR3 is made up of 16 amino acids. With 7 bases clipped from V and 7 bases from J, the junction kept 13 bases outside the gene matches. CDR3 nucleotide sequence: TGTGCCAGCACCCTCGGGGGACAGGGGTTTCCCCAGCCCCAGCATTTT. Protein product: CASTLGGQGFPQPQHF.

In this sample, this clone turned up once. J is TRBJ2-5 and V is TRBV6-2 or TRBV6-3, with 8 bases fitting TRBD2. CDR1 MNHEY and CDR2 SVGEGT come from the germline V gene. This CDR3 has 14 residues. V shed 6 bases, J shed 1 base, and the junction held 4 bases outside the gene matches. CDR3 nucleotides: TGTGCCAGCAGCCGCGGGGGGCTCCAAGAGACCCAGTACTTC. It encodes CASSRGGLQETQYF.